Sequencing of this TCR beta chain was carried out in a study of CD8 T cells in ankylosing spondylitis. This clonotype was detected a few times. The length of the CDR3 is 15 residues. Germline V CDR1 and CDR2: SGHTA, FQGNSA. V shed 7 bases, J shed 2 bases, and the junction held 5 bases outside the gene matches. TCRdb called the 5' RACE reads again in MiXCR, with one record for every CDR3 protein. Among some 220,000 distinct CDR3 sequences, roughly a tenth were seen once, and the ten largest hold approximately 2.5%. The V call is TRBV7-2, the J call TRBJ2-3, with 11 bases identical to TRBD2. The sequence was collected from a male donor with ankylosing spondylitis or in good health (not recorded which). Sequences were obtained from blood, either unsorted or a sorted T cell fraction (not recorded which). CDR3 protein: CASNQGLADTDTQYF. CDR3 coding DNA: TGTGCCAGCAACCAGGGACTAGCGGACACAGATACGCAGTATTTT.